One and the same sample provided the 27 T cell receptor beta chains below, sequenced in a study of blood T cell repertoires in COVID-19. Assay: immunoSEQ multiplex PCR; the TCRdb copy retains only in-frame clones and omits some. The table has 130,000 to 150,000 clones, 85% seen once. The sequencing input was peripheral blood. These receptors were collected from a woman aged 40-49 years with active or convalescent COVID-19.

The V call is TRBV4-2, the J call TRBJ2-3; 12 bases map to TRBD2. The CDR3 extends over 17 amino acids. V dropped 4 bases and J dropped 0; count of bases not matched to a gene: 5. Per germline, CDR1 LGHNA and CDR2 YNFKEQ. The CDR3 DNA reads as TGTGCCAGCAGCCGAAGGACTAGCGGGACTAGCACAGATACGCAGTATTTT. Translated, it gives CASSRRTSGTSTDTQYF.

This sequence joins TRBV18 and TRBJ2-7, with 7 bases identical to TRBD2. Germline trimming cut 3 bases from V and 6 bases from J; bases unmatched to any gene: 8. Germline V CDR1 and CDR2: KGHSH, LQKENI. The CDR3 has 14 amino acids. Written as DNA, the CDR3 is TGTGCCAGCTCACCCGTGGGCGGGAGTGGCGAGCAGTACTTC. Its protein product is CASSPVGGSGEQYF.

This chain connects TRBV27 to TRBJ2-1; D may be TRBD2 (6 bases). The CDR3 contains 13 residues. Trimming removed 8 bases at V and 4 bases at J, with 12 bases between. Germline V CDR1 and CDR2: MNHEY, SMNVEV (reference sequence). The CDR3 sequence: CASAGAGYNEQFF. Here the CDR3 DNA reads TGTGCCAGCGCCGGCGCGGGGTACAATGAGCAGTTCTTC.

V gene TRBV19 combines with J gene TRBJ1-5, with TRBD1 as a possible D gene (5 bases). Trimming left V 5 bases short and J 7 bases short, with 12 bases between. The CDR3 covers 13 residues. Germline V gene lookup returns CDR1 LNHDA and CDR2 SQIVND (reference sequence). The CDR3 nucleotides are TGTGCCAGTAGTTTGCAGGGCCGACAGCCCCAGCATTTT. Amino acids: CASSLQGRQPQHF.

V usage is TRBV7-2 and J usage is TRBJ1-4, with TRBD1 matching 9 bases. The V segment lost 3 bases and the J segment 0 bases; nucleotides outside the gene matches: 11. CDR3 length equals 19 residues. Germline V gene data show CDR1 as SGHTA and CDR2 as FQGNSA. The CDR3 is CASSFPFRQGDATNEKLFF. CDR3 in DNA: TGTGCCAGCAGCTTCCCGTTCCGACAGGGGGATGCAACTAATGAAAAACTGTTTTTT.

V and J are TRBV5-6 and TRBJ1-5, with 9 bases fitting TRBD1. The CDR3 is made up of 15 amino acids. V shed 3 bases and J 3 bases; nucleotides not matched to a gene: 4. Germline V gene sequence: CDR1 SGHDT, CDR2 YYEEEE. As DNA, the CDR3 is TGTGCCAGCAGCTACAGGGGGCCGGTCAATCAGCCCCAGCATTTT. It yields the protein CASSYRGPVNQPQHF.

The J gene is TRBJ2-5, the V gene TRBV19; TRBD1 might be the D (8 bases). The ends were cut back, 1 base at V and 4 bases at J, with 13 bases in the middle. The length of the CDR3 is 15 residues. Germline V gives CDR1 LNHDA, CDR2 SQIVND (reference sequence). Here the CDR3 DNA reads TGTGCCAGTAGTATAGTTACAGGGGGGGGAGAGACCCAGTACTTC. Its translation: CASSIVTGGGETQYF.

The chain employs TRBV19 and TRBJ1-2; D is undetermined. Per germline, CDR1 LNHDA and CDR2 SQIVND (reference sequence). Trimming left V 0 bases short and J 0 bases short, with 17 bases between. The CDR3 length is 18 residues. The CDR3 is CASSIDPQTTGTNYGYTF. The CDR3, as DNA: TGTGCCAGTAGTATAGATCCACAGACGACCGGGACTAACTATGGCTACACCTTC.

V and J are TRBV18 and TRBJ1-1; no clear D. Trimming removed 7 bases at V and 1 base at J, with 7 bases between. CDR3 size: 12 residues. Germline CDR1 is KGHSH and CDR2 is LQKENI. The CDR3 nucleotides read TGTGCCAGCTTACAGAGGAACACTGAAGCTTTCTTT. It specifies CASLQRNTEAFF.

The chain joins TRBV11-2 to TRBJ1-1, with 9 bases identical to TRBD1. The CDR3 has 16 residues. V shed 3 bases, J shed 2 bases, and the junction held 7 bases outside the gene matches. Per germline, CDR1 SGHAT and CDR2 FQNNGV. In DNA form, the CDR3 reads TGTGCCAGCAGCTTGGGGAACAGGGGGCGAAACACTGAAGCTTTCTTT. This gives the protein CASSLGNRGRNTEAFF.

J is TRBJ1-2 and V is TRBV4-1; a possible D gene is TRBD1 (5 bases). Germline loops: CDR1 MGHRA, CDR2 YSYEKL. Trimming shortened V by 3 bases and J by 4 bases, and 15 bases separated the two germline ends. CDR3 length: 15 amino acids. The CDR3 loop reads CASSQAPGQPYGYTF. CDR3 sequence (DNA): TGCGCCAGCAGCCAGGCCCCAGGGCAGCCCTATGGCTACACCTTC.

The chain employs TRBV10-3 and TRBJ1-5, with D uncertain. The CDR3 is made up of 11 amino acids. The germline gives CDR1 ENHRY, CDR2 SYGVKD. V lost 7 bases to trimming and J lost 2 bases, with 3 bases between them. The CDR3 is CAITGNQPQHF. Written as DNA, the CDR3 is TGTGCCATCACCGGCAATCAGCCCCAGCATTTT.

Of note for this clone: In the same sample, other DNA sequences code for this CDR3. This chain uses TRBV18 with TRBJ1-4; D might be TRBD1 (6 bases). There are 14 residues in the CDR3. Germline V gene data show CDR1 as KGHSH and CDR2 as LQKENI. V lost 3 bases, J lost 2 bases, and 7 bases lay in between. Written as DNA, the CDR3 is TGTGCCAGCTCACCCAGGGGTACTAATGAAAAACTGTTTTTT. Its translation is CASSPRGTNEKLFF.

The chain has TRBV20-1 and TRBJ1-2, with 8 bases lining up with TRBD1. The junction had 5 bases not matched to a gene; V was cut back by 6 bases and J by 8 bases. CDR3 length: 11 residues. In germline, CDR1 is DFQATT, CDR2 SNEGSKA (reference sequence). The CDR3 region is CSAQGAIGYTF. The DNA of the CDR3 is TGCAGTGCCCAGGGGGCGATAGGCTACACCTTC.

The gene calls are TRBV5-6 and TRBJ2-2; possible D gene TRBD1, 6 bases. There are 13 residues in the CDR3. Germline CDR1 is SGHDT and CDR2 is YYEEEE. V was cut by 0 bases and J by 7 bases, with 7 bases left in between. CDR3 nucleotide sequence: TGTGCCAGCAGCTTGGTCAGGGGCGGGGAGCTGTTTTTT. It encodes CASSLVRGGELFF.

V and J are TRBV5-4 and TRBJ2-3, with a tentative D call TRBD1 (6 bases). The CDR3 loop spans 15 amino acids. V shed 3 bases and J shed 4 bases, with 15 bases lying between them. Germline lookup yields CDR1 SGHNT and CDR2 YYREEE (reference sequence). The DNA of the CDR3 is TGTGCCAGCAGCTCCGAACGACAGGTAGCAGATACGCAGTATTTT. Translated, it gives CASSSERQVADTQYF.

CDR3: CASSGQGGTNQPQHF. The CDR3 DNA is TGTGCCAGCAGTGGACAGGGGGGGACCAATCAGCCCCAGCATTTT. The chain links TRBV2 to TRBJ1-5; 9 bases fit TRBD1. The V segment lost 4 bases and the J segment 3 bases; nucleotides outside the gene matches: 4. The V gene's germline CDR1 is SNHLY and CDR2 FYNNEI. There are 15 residues in the CDR3.

The rearrangement links TRBV5-4 to TRBJ1-2, with D possibly being TRBD1 (6 bases). This CDR3 spans 14 amino acids. Germline CDR1 reads SGHNT; CDR2 reads YYREEE (reference sequence). The V gene lost 0 bases and the J gene lost 8 bases, with 14 bases spanning the gap. In DNA, the CDR3 is TGTGCCAGCAGCTTGGTAGGGGGACGTCGGGGCTACACCTTC. This encodes CASSLVGGRRGYTF.

The V call is TRBV11-2, the J call TRBJ2-3; D is perhaps TRBD1 (6 bases). V shed 5 bases and J shed 2 bases, with 17 bases lying between them. This CDR3 contains 16 residues. Germline V gene lookup returns CDR1 SGHAT and CDR2 FQNNGV. The CDR3 DNA follows: TGTGCCAGCAGCCCCCACATGGGGGCATACACAGATACGCAGTATTTT. This gives the protein CASSPHMGAYTDTQYF.

The V gene is TRBV5-8, the J gene TRBJ2-3; D ambiguous. With 4 bases removed from V and 3 bases from J, the gap between germline ends came to 12 bases. Germline V gene data show CDR1 as SGHTS and CDR2 as YDEGEE. This CDR3 is 14 amino acids long. The CDR3 reads CASSRQETTDTQYF. DNA for the CDR3: TGTGCCAGCAGCCGCCAGGAAACAACAGATACGCAGTATTTT.

This chain connects TRBV11-3 to TRBJ2-1; D may be TRBD2 (5 bases). CDR1 is SGHNT, CDR2 YENEEA, per germline. The CDR3 sequence is 15 residues long. With 2 bases removed from V and 2 bases from J, the gap between germline ends came to 10 bases. In DNA, the CDR3 is TGTGCCAGCAGCTTATTATTCGGGGCCTACAATGAGCAGTTCTTC. Protein sequence: CASSLLFGAYNEQFF.

V is TRBV5-4 and J is TRBJ1-4, with 8 positions matching TRBD1. This CDR3 comprises 13 residues. Trimming took 4 bases from V and 7 from J; bases not matched to a gene: 3. Germline loops: CDR1 SGHNT, CDR2 YYREEE (reference sequence). The chain's CDR3 is CASSPDRAEKLFF. Written as DNA, the CDR3 is TGTGCCAGCAGCCCGGACAGGGCTGAAAAACTGTTTTTT.

The chain has TRBV2 and TRBJ2-1; possible D gene TRBD2, 5 bases. The V end lost 0 bases, the J end lost 7 bases, and 16 bases lay between the germline ends. Germline CDR1 SNHLY, CDR2 FYNNEI. The CDR3 runs 16 residues. The CDR3 sequence: CASSEARAGTGNEQFF. The CDR3 region has the DNA TGTGCCAGCAGTGAAGCGCGGGCAGGTACGGGGAATGAGCAGTTCTTC.

J is TRBJ1-1 and V is TRBV14; D might be TRBD1 (5 bases). The CDR3 contains 12 residues. V was cut by 4 bases and J by 11 bases, with 14 bases left in between. CDR1 and CDR2 from the germline V gene are SGHDN and FVKESK. The CDR3 reads CASSRDWGDAFF. As DNA, the CDR3 is TGTGCCAGCAGCCGCGACTGGGGGGATGCTTTCTTT.

The chain links TRBV6-6 to TRBJ1-4; 9 bases are a match to TRBD1. Germline assignment: CDR1 MNHNY and CDR2 SVGAGI (reference sequence). CDR3 length equals 16 residues. V was pared by 8 bases and J by 3 bases, with 10 bases of the junction left unmatched. The CDR3 reads CASRDREILANEKLFF. The CDR3 DNA reads as TGTGCCAGCCGGGACAGGGAGATTCTAGCTAATGAAAAACTGTTTTTT.

The V call is TRBV6-6, the J call TRBJ1-2, with D possibly TRBD1 on 6 matching bases. This CDR3 comprises 14 residues. Germline CDR1 MNHNY, CDR2 SVGAGI (reference sequence). Deletions cut 5 bases from V and 5 bases from J, with 15 bases between. CDR3 nucleotides: TGTGCCAGCAGTCCCTCGACAGGTCGTTATGGCTACACCTTC. This sequence encodes CASSPSTGRYGYTF.

The gene calls are TRBV28 and TRBJ1-2, with D maybe TRBD1 (5 bases). Trimming removed 5 bases from V and 0 bases from J, with 13 bases in between. Germline V gene lookup returns CDR1 MDHEN and CDR2 SYDVKM. CDR3 size: 15 residues. CDR3 region: CASSPRGVSNYGYTF. The CDR3 nucleotides read TGTGCCAGCAGTCCACGGGGGGTATCTAACTATGGCTACACCTTC.